This T cell receptor (beta chain) appears in the sequencing data of a study of molecular identifiers for immune sequencing clone quantification. About this clonotype: A much more abundant neighbour one base away suggests this may be a read error.

CDR3 length equals 17 residues. TCRdb reprocessed the PCR reads via MiXCR and lists one record per CDR3 protein. The data contain 60,000 to 65,000 distinct CDR3 sequences, 19% of them singletons. The sample consisted of naive CD8+ T cells from blood, with Jurkat cell RNA spiked in. Documented subset: FACS-sorted CD8+CD4-CCR7+CD45RA+ naive T cells. This sequence originates from a human donor in good health. Some libraries in this study had Jurkat cell RNA spiked in. This chain links TRBV3-2 with TRBJ2-7; the table's D call, TRBD1, has no DNA check behind it. TRBV3-2 is a known pseudogene. The CDR3 DNA follows: TGTGCCAGCAGCCAAGATGGGGGAGCATCACAGGAAGAGTGGAAGTACTTC. Translation gives CASSQDGGASQEEWKYF.